Following are 26 T cell receptor beta chains from one sample sequenced in a study of shared clonotypes between healthy human individuals. Only in-frame clones appear in the TCRdb table, and some are missing; sequencing was by immunoSEQ multiplex PCR. This table has about a million clones, 60% to 85% appearing once. Sequencing used memory CD4+ T cells from PBMCs. Subset described: CD45RA-negative fraction. Every receptor here comes from a man younger than 35 in good health. Some clones in this sample may be carry-over from other donors' samples.

This chain joins TRBV7-2 and TRBJ2-3, with 8 bases aligning to TRBD2. CDR1 is SGHTA and CDR2 is FQGNSA in the germline V gene. The V and J ends lost 1 base and 0 bases, in that order; junction bases with no gene match: 6. The CDR3 totals 17 residues. CDR3 sequence (DNA): TGTGCCAGCAGCTTAGTAGTTGGCGGGAGGAGCACAGATACGCAGTATTTT. Its translation is CASSLVVGGRSTDTQYF.

The chain has TRBV19 and TRBJ1-2, with D unclear. Trimming removed 0 bases from V and 0 bases from J, with 14 bases in between. This CDR3 comprises 17 residues. Per germline, CDR1 LNHDA and CDR2 SQIVND (reference sequence). The CDR3 here is CASSIEFGRQANYGYTF. CDR3 DNA: TGTGCCAGTAGTATAGAGTTCGGACGGCAAGCTAACTATGGCTACACCTTC.

The gene calls are TRBV28 and TRBJ2-1; TRBD2 matches 11 bases. CDR3 size: 17 residues. V shed 6 bases, J shed 1 base, and the junction held 8 bases outside the gene matches. CDR1 and CDR2 from the germline V gene are MDHEN and SYDVKM. The CDR3 is CASRTTSGGRSYNEQFF. In DNA form, the CDR3 reads TGTGCCAGCAGAACAACTAGCGGGGGCCGTTCCTACAATGAGCAGTTCTTC.

The chain carries TRBV5-1 and TRBJ2-7; the D gene is possibly TRBD2 (5 bases). From germline, CDR1 is SGHRS and CDR2 YFSETQ. Trimming removed 7 bases at V and 0 bases at J, with 14 bases between. CDR3 length: 14 amino acids. The CDR3 nucleotides are TGCGCCAGCTCCCGAGGGCCAAGCTCCTACGAGCAGTACTTC. Protein: CASSRGPSSYEQYF.

V gene TRBV6-1 combines with J gene TRBJ1-2; 7 bases map to TRBD1. This CDR3 comprises 12 residues. Germline loops: CDR1 MNHNS, CDR2 SASEGT. Trimming removed 6 bases from V and 2 bases from J; junction bases left unmatched: 0. CDR3 in amino acids: CASRTGNYGYTF. The CDR3 nucleotides read TGTGCCAGCAGGACAGGGAACTATGGCTACACCTTC.

The J gene is TRBJ1-2, the V gene TRBV4-1; D might be TRBD1 (5 bases). CDR3 length equals 13 residues. Trimming took off 5 bases at V and 2 bases at J, with 9 bases between the two ends. Germline lookup yields CDR1 MGHRA and CDR2 YSYEKL. CDR3 DNA sequence: TGCGCCAGCAGCGAGACAGCAAACTATGGCTACACCTTC. This codes for CASSETANYGYTF.

The V gene is TRBV11-3, the J gene TRBJ2-4, with D perhaps matching TRBD2 (5 bases). The germline V gene has CDR1 SGHNT and CDR2 YENEEA. This CDR3 is built from 14 residues. Trimming cost V 5 bases and J 2 bases, with 10 bases left between them. This CDR3 reads CASSREGSKNIQYF. In DNA form, the CDR3 reads TGTGCCAGCAGCCGAGAGGGTTCCAAAAACATTCAGTACTTC.

Worth noting for this clone: The junction departs from the called germline gene at one end, perhaps through a read error. Other nucleotide sequences from this sample produce the same CDR3. The chain has TRBV10-3 and TRBJ1-2; a possible D gene is TRBD1 (5 bases). In germline, CDR1 is ENHRY, CDR2 SYGVKD. The CDR3 is 13 amino acids. The CDR3 protein is CAISSDRNYSYTF. CDR3 nucleotides: TGTGCCATCAGTTCAGACAGAAACTATAGCTACACCTTC.

The rearrangement joins TRBV5-1 to TRBJ2-3; 9 bases map to TRBD2. This CDR3 spans 16 amino acids. Germline V lookup: CDR1 SGHRS, CDR2 YFSETQ. V gave up 1 base and J gave up 1 base; unmatched junction bases: 4. CDR3 nucleotides: TGCGCCAGCAGCTTGCGTCCTAGCGGGGGCACAGATACGCAGTATTTT. Residues: CASSLRPSGGTDTQYF. Full variable domain (missing parts from reference TRBV5-1 and TRBJ2-3): KAGVTQTPRYLIKTRGQQVTLSCSPISGHRSVSWYQQTPGQGLQFLFEYFSETQRNKGNFPGRFSGRQFSNSRSEMNVSTLELGDSALYLCASSLRPSGGTDTQYFGPGTRLTVL.

Details on this clone: Distinct nucleotide sequences in the sample also encode this CDR3. V and J are TRBV18 and TRBJ1-5; no clear D. This CDR3 contains 13 residues. The V end lost 0 bases, the J end lost 6 bases, and 6 bases lay between the germline ends. Germline assignment: CDR1 KGHSH and CDR2 LQKENI. This CDR3 reads CASSPPAGQPQHF. Here the CDR3 DNA reads TGTGCCAGCTCACCACCGGCCGGTCAGCCCCAGCATTTT.

The genes are TRBV10-2 and TRBJ2-5; either TRBD1 or TRBD2 may fit D (6 bases each). The CDR3 has 14 amino acids. V gave up 2 bases and J gave up 5 bases, with 12 bases separating them. Germline CDR1 is WSHSY and CDR2 is SAAADI. The DNA of the CDR3 is TGCGCCAGCAGTGAGGGTGGAGGGGGGGAGACCCAGTACTTC. Translation gives CASSEGGGGETQYF.

The J gene is TRBJ2-1, the V gene TRBV5-1, with TRBD2 matching 7 bases. The CDR3 is made up of 17 amino acids. Germline V lookup: CDR1 SGHRS, CDR2 YFSETQ. Germline trimming cut 2 bases from V and 3 bases from J; bases unmatched to any gene: 11. CDR3 amino acids: CASSFLAGPVNYNEQFF. The CDR3 nucleotides read TGCGCCAGCAGCTTCTTAGCGGGCCCCGTTAACTACAATGAGCAGTTCTTC.

J is TRBJ2-3 and V is TRBV2; D gene uncertain. Trimming took 3 bases from V and 0 from J, leaving 16 bases between them. The germline CDR1 and CDR2 sequences are SNHLY and FYNNEI. The CDR3 contains 17 residues. CDR3 DNA: TGTGCCAGCAGTGATGTGTCAGGATTTTTTAGCACAGATACGCAGTATTTT. Translating gives CASSDVSGFFSTDTQYF.

For this clone: Other DNA sequences in this sample translate to the same CDR3. The chain recombines TRBV2 with TRBJ1-2, with D possibly matching TRBD1 (5 bases). The CDR3 contains 13 residues. V gave up 6 bases and J gave up 0 bases, with 8 bases separating them. The germline gives CDR1 SNHLY, CDR2 FYNNEI. The CDR3: CASRGGANYGYTF. The CDR3 DNA follows: TGTGCCAGCAGGGGAGGGGCTAACTATGGCTACACCTTC.

The V call is TRBV7-2, the J call TRBJ1-2, with D perhaps matching TRBD1 (5 bases). The CDR3 extends over 15 amino acids. The V gene lost 4 bases and the J gene lost 4 bases, with 16 bases spanning the gap. Germline V gives CDR1 SGHTA, CDR2 FQGNSA. CDR3 sequence: CASSSNRIPPYGYTF. In nucleotides, the CDR3 is TGTGCCAGCAGCTCTAACAGGATCCCACCCTATGGCTACACCTTC.

This clone appeared once. The chain combines TRBV2 with TRBJ2-2; TRBD1 might be the D (6 bases). V shed 4 bases and J shed 3 bases, with 12 bases lying between them. CDR1 SNHLY and CDR2 FYNNEI come from the germline V gene. The CDR3 runs 15 residues. DNA of the CDR3: TGTGCCAGCAGTGTGGGCAGGGGCTACACCGGGGAGCTGTTTTTT. Its protein product is CASSVGRGYTGELFF. The entire variable domain, with the rest obtained from reference TRBV2 and TRBJ2-2, is as follows: EPEVTQTPSHQVTQMGQEVILRCVPISNHLYFYWYRQILGQKVEFLVSFYNNEISEKSEIFDDQFSVERPDGSNFTLKIRSTKLEDSAMYFCASSVGRGYTGELFFGEGSRLTVL.

The CDR3 here is CASARALSPLHF. As DNA, the CDR3 is TGTGCCAGCGCTAGGGCGTTATCACCCCTCCACTTT. The chain combines TRBV27 with TRBJ1-6; D ambiguous. CDR1 MNHEY and CDR2 SMNVEV come from the germline V gene (reference sequence). This CDR3 has 12 residues. Trimming shortened V by 8 bases and J by 10 bases, and 12 bases separated the two germline ends.

The CDR3 loop reads CASSTPGTSGNGEQFF. CDR3 nucleotide sequence: TGTGCCAGCAGCACGCCCGGGACTAGCGGGAATGGTGAGCAGTTCTTC. J is TRBJ2-1 and V is TRBV28; 13 bases are a match to TRBD2. The CDR3 is 16 amino acids. Trimming cost V 6 bases and J 9 bases; bases outside gene matches: 11. Germline loops: CDR1 MDHEN, CDR2 SYDVKM.

This sequence joins TRBV2 and TRBJ2-1; D might be TRBD2 (5 bases). V lost 3 bases and J 2 bases, leaving 11 bases between the germline ends. CDR3 length equals 15 residues. In germline, CDR1 is SNHLY, CDR2 FYNNEI. The CDR3, as DNA: TGTGCCAGCAGTGAGGAAAGCGGCACCTACAATGAGCAGTTCTTC. As protein: CASSEESGTYNEQFF. Looking up the rest from reference TRBV2 and TRBJ2-1 gives the full variable domain: EPEVTQTPSHQVTQMGQEVILRCVPISNHLYFYWYRQILGQKVEFLVSFYNNEISEKSEIFDDQFSVERPDGSNFTLKIRSTKLEDSAMYFCASSEESGTYNEQFFGPGTRLTVL.

The J gene is TRBJ2-1, the V gene TRBV27; 9 nucleotides align to TRBD2. CDR3 length equals 16 residues. CDR1 is MNHEY, CDR2 SMNVEV, per germline (reference sequence). Trimming removed 3 bases from V and 9 bases from J; junction bases left unmatched: 12. The CDR3: CASSLSGLAKIGEQFF. CDR3 DNA sequence: TGTGCCAGCAGTTTGTCGGGACTAGCTAAGATTGGTGAGCAGTTCTTC.

This sequence joins TRBV6-6 and TRBJ1-1; D possibly corresponds to TRBD1 (5 bases). Trimming pared 5 bases from V and 1 base from J, leaving 5 bases between. The germline CDR1 and CDR2 sequences are MNHNY and SVGAGI (reference sequence). This CDR3 is built from 12 residues. CDR3 region: CASSTGNTEAFF. The CDR3 bases are TGTGCCAGCAGTACAGGGAACACTGAAGCTTTCTTT.

The count of this clone is one. The chain recombines TRBV28 with TRBJ1-5; D is ambiguous. The CDR3 is 10 residues long. In germline, CDR1 is MDHEN, CDR2 SYDVKM. V was cut by 5 bases and J by 12 bases, with 8 bases left in between. CDR3 sequence: CASSAYSQHF. As DNA, the CDR3 is TGTGCCAGCAGTGCTTACAGCCAGCATTTT.

The chain recombines TRBV7-9 with TRBJ2-1, with a possible D match to TRBD2 (6 bases). Germline V gives CDR1 SEHNR, CDR2 FQNEAQ (reference sequence). This CDR3 is built from 16 residues. The germline V and J ends were trimmed by 5 bases and 1 base, with 15 bases remaining between them. CDR3 sequence reads: CASSGASRGSYNEQFF. The CDR3 DNA reads as TGTGCCAGCAGCGGGGCCTCGCGGGGATCCTACAATGAGCAGTTCTTC. Variable domain in full (rest from reference TRBV7-9 and TRBJ2-1): DTGVSQNPRHKITKRGQNVTFRCDPISEHNRLYWYRQTLGQGPEFLTYFQNEAQLEKSRLLSDRFSAERPKGSFSTLEIQRTEQGDSAMYLCASSGASRGSYNEQFFGPGTRLTVL.

This clone was seen many times. The J gene is TRBJ1-2, the V gene TRBV5-1, with D perhaps matching TRBD1 (5 bases). This CDR3 region has 15 residues. Per the germline V gene, CDR1 is SGHRS and CDR2 is YFSETQ. The V end was cut by 4 bases, the J end by 4 bases, with 17 bases between. This CDR3 reads CASSGLGTAAYGYTF. The CDR3 DNA follows: TGCGCCAGCAGCGGCCTCGGGACGGCGGCCTATGGCTACACCTTC.

The CDR3 DNA reads TGTGCCAGCTCATGGACACAAGAGACCCAGTACTTC. Translating gives CASSWTQETQYF. The chain has TRBV18 and TRBJ2-5; TRBD1 might be the D (5 bases). Germline V gives CDR1 KGHSH, CDR2 LQKENI. V lost 5 bases and J lost 2, with 6 bases in between. This CDR3 spans 12 amino acids.

The J gene is TRBJ2-5, the V gene TRBV7-3; D might be TRBD1 (6 bases). V lost 4 bases and J lost 5, with 14 bases in between. This CDR3 comprises 14 residues. Per germline, CDR1 SGHTA and CDR2 FQGTGA. The DNA of the CDR3 is TGTGCCAGCAGCTCAGGGGTTCAGGGGGAGACCCAGTACTTC. The encoded protein is CASSSGVQGETQYF.